The 18 T cell receptor beta chains given below trace back to one sample, sequenced in a study of blood T cell repertoires in COVID-19. Some clones are missing from TCRdb's copy, which holds only in-frame ones; the method was immunoSEQ multiplex PCR. The table shows 300,000 to 450,000 clones, with around 92% occurring only once. The material sequenced was peripheral blood. The receptors were sampled from a woman aged 25 to 45 with COVID-19, enrolled during active disease.

The rearrangement joins TRBV5-1 to TRBJ1-2, with D tentatively TRBD1 (5 bases). This CDR3 region has 13 residues. In germline, CDR1 is SGHRS, CDR2 YFSETQ. The V gene lost 2 bases and the J gene lost 6 bases, with 11 bases spanning the gap. CDR3 region: CASSLMDTDGYTF. The CDR3 DNA reads as TGCGCCAGCAGCTTAATGGACACTGATGGCTACACCTTC.

This sequence joins TRBV4-3 and TRBJ2-5, with 7 bases matching TRBD2. V dropped 3 bases and J dropped 2; count of bases not matched to a gene: 6. The CDR3 runs 15 residues. Germline CDR1 reads LGHNA; CDR2 reads YSLEER. This chain's CDR3 is CASSHPWEGQETQYF. CDR3 sequence (DNA): TGCGCCAGCAGCCACCCCTGGGAGGGGCAAGAGACCCAGTACTTC.

The rearrangement links TRBV10-3 to TRBJ2-7; D is unresolved. Germline loops: CDR1 ENHRY, CDR2 SYGVKD. Trimming cost V 6 bases and J 3 bases, with 12 bases left between them. CDR3 length: 13 amino acids. The CDR3 sequence: CAISPVLSYEQYV. CDR3 DNA: TGTGCCATCAGCCCGGTTCTGAGCTACGAGCAGTACGTC.

The CDR3 loop reads CATSDSRGSLEKAFF. The CDR3 DNA is TGTGCCACCAGTGATTCAAGGGGATCGTTAGAGAAAGCTTTCTTT. The chain has TRBV24-1 and TRBJ1-1; tentatively, D is TRBD1 (5 bases). V was shortened by 2 bases and J by 9 bases, with 18 bases between the two germline ends. This CDR3 spans 15 amino acids. CDR1 is KGHDR and CDR2 is SFDVKD in the germline V gene.

V usage is TRBV24-1 and J usage is TRBJ1-2; D is undetermined. The CDR3 covers 12 residues. With 3 bases removed from V and 2 bases from J, the gap between germline ends came to 3 bases. Germline assignment: CDR1 KGHDR and CDR2 SFDVKD. The CDR3 DNA reads as TGTGCCACCAGTGATCGGAACTATGGCTACACCTTC. Translating gives CATSDRNYGYTF.

The rearrangement joins TRBV9 to TRBJ1-5, with D perhaps TRBD1 (6 bases). The CDR3 spans 15 residues. Between the trimmed V and J ends, which lost 0 bases and 3 bases, there was a span of 10 bases. Germline V gene data show CDR1 as SGDLS and CDR2 as YYNGEE. CDR3 in DNA: TGTGCCAGCAGCGTAGATGGACAGTTCAATCAGCCCCAGCATTTT. Translated, it gives CASSVDGQFNQPQHF.

This clone was seen more than once but under ten times. The rearrangement uses TRBV3-1 (or the pseudogene TRBV3-2) and TRBJ2-7; D might be TRBD1 (5 bases). The CDR3 spans 12 residues. The V end lost 4 bases, the J end lost 6 bases, and 10 bases lay between the germline ends. Germline V gene lookup returns CDR1 LGHDT and CDR2 YNNKEL (reference sequence). CDR3 DNA: TGTGCCAGCAGCCCTCAGGGTGCCGAGCAGTACTTC. It is translated as CASSPQGAEQYF.

The chain has TRBV29-1 and TRBJ1-4, with 9 nucleotides matching TRBD1. CDR3 length: 11 residues. CDR1 and CDR2 from the germline V gene are SQVTM and ANQGSEA. J was trimmed by 10 bases and V by 6 bases; bases with no gene match: 3. Here the CDR3 DNA reads TGCAGCGTGGACAGGGGTGGAAAACTGTTTTTT. It is translated as CSVDRGGKLFF.

V gene TRBV7-9 combines with J gene TRBJ2-4, with unresolved D. The V end was cut by 1 base, the J end by 4 bases, with 5 bases between. The CDR3 runs 13 residues. The germline V gene has CDR1 SEHNR and CDR2 FQNEAQ (reference sequence). The CDR3 region is CASSLGQKNIQYF. The DNA of the CDR3 is TGTGCCAGCAGCTTAGGGCAGAAAAACATTCAGTACTTC.

In the case of this clone: Compared with germline, one end of the junction differs, possibly owing to a read error. The chain is built from TRBV7-7 and TRBJ2-1; D is perhaps TRBD2 (6 bases). Germline loops: CDR1 SSHAT, CDR2 FNYEAQ (reference sequence). This CDR3 has 15 residues. The CDR3 protein is CASSPSVGGYNEQFF. CDR3 in DNA: TGTGCTAGCAGTCCTAGCGTTGGCGGCTACAATGAGCAGTTCTTC.

This clone has a handful of counts. Other DNA sequences in this sample translate to the same CDR3. The gene calls are TRBV2 and TRBJ1-3; D not resolved. Germline CDR1 is SNHLY and CDR2 is FYNNEI. The V end lost 3 bases, the J end lost 4 bases, and 7 bases lay between the germline ends. CDR3 size: 13 residues. This chain's CDR3 is CASSDRGGNTIYF. CDR3 coding DNA: TGTGCCAGCAGTGATAGAGGAGGAAACACCATATATTTT.

This chain links TRBV24-1 with TRBJ2-2; TRBD1 matches at 7 bases. The CDR3 runs to 18 residues. Germline V gives CDR1 KGHDR, CDR2 SFDVKD. The junction had 8 bases not matched to a gene; V was cut back by 2 bases and J by 0 bases. CDR3 nucleotides: TGTGCCACCAGTGATTATGGCAGGGGGTCCTCGAACACCGGGGAGCTGTTTTTT. It translates to CATSDYGRGSSNTGELFF.

As concerns this clone: At one end the junction does not follow the germline gene, possibly because of a read error. The chain combines TRBV29-1 with TRBJ1-1; D perhaps matches TRBD1 (6 bases). This CDR3 is 12 amino acids long. Germline loops: CDR1 SQVTM, CDR2 ANQGSEA. CDR3 residues: CSVQGWSTGAFF. The CDR3, as DNA: TGCAGCGTTCAGGGGTGGAGTACTGGAGCTTTCTTT.

About this clone: A read error may produce the germline difference seen at one junction end. The chain recombines TRBV14 with TRBJ1-1, with a weak D call TRBD1 (6 bases). From germline, CDR1 is SGHDN and CDR2 FVKESK. The CDR3 length is 13 residues. The CDR3 bases are TGTGCCAGCAGCCAAAACCGGGACACTCAAGCTTTCTTT. It encodes CASSQNRDTQAFF.

The J gene is TRBJ1-2, the V gene TRBV6-6; TRBD1 agrees at 8 bases. Looked up from germline, CDR1 is MNHNY and CDR2 is SVGAGI (reference sequence). The trim removed 7 bases at V and 0 bases at J, leaving 7 bases unmatched. The CDR3 is made up of 15 amino acids. This chain's CDR3 is CASILKDRANYGYTF. In DNA, the CDR3 is TGTGCCAGCATTCTAAAGGACAGGGCTAACTATGGCTACACCTTC.

V and J are TRBV5-1 and TRBJ1-6, with unresolved D. Trimming removed 4 bases at V and 0 bases at J, with 8 bases between. Germline assignment: CDR1 SGHRS and CDR2 YFSETQ. This CDR3 region has 15 residues. CDR3 sequence (DNA): TGCGCCAGCAGCGCCGGGAGCTCCTATAATTCACCCCTCCACTTT. As protein: CASSAGSSYNSPLHF.

This chain joins TRBV6-2 or TRBV6-3 and TRBJ1-1; perhaps TRBD1 as D (5 bases). This CDR3 contains 14 residues. Trimming left V 2 bases short and J 2 bases short, with 9 bases between. Germline V gene sequence: CDR1 MNHEY, CDR2 SVGEGT. CDR3: CASSYGQGNTEAFF. The CDR3 nucleotides are TGTGCCAGCAGTTACGGGCAGGGAAACACTGAAGCTTTCTTT.

The chain joins TRBV14 to TRBJ1-1, with unresolved D. The CDR3 covers 15 residues. V was cut by 3 bases and J by 1 base, with 12 bases left in between. CDR1 is SGHDN and CDR2 is FVKESK in the germline V gene. In DNA form, the CDR3 reads TGTGCCAGCAGCCATTGGCCCCGGGGGAACACTGAAGCTTTCTTT. This encodes CASSHWPRGNTEAFF.